The clone carrying this TCR beta chain was picked up a small number of times. This sample was included in a study of neoadjuvant anti-PD-1 for oral cavity cancer. V lost 1 base and J lost 11, with 9 bases in between. CDR3 size: 12 residues. Germline CDR1 reads MNHNY; CDR2 reads SVGAGI (reference sequence). Measured with immunoSEQ multiplex PCR; TCRdb has only the in-frame clones, and not every one. The sample consists of about 13,000 clones, about two thirds of them appearing once. The clonotype comes from a person aged 35-79 years with oral cavity squamous cell carcinoma. Sequences were derived from PBMCs, sampled before nivolumab (anti-PD-1) treatment. The chain has TRBV6-6 and TRBJ1-3; D is unresolved. CDR3 nucleotides: TGTGCCAGCAGTTACTACGGGGTCGCCATATATTTT. This translates into CASSYYGVAIYF.